One TCR beta chain is described in this entry. Its recognized antigen is unknown. Base qualities were left out, and no much larger clone turns up one base away. Interpreted using the paper, the time point label stands for: baseline before first vaccination. Samples from vaccinated people were obtained from the UK trials COV001 and COV002, which included a single-blind randomized controlled phase 2/3 trial of AZD1222 (ChAdOx1 nCoV-19) in healthy adults. Trial participant PBMC samples were collected at day 0 and day 28 after the second dose for TCRbeta chain sequencing. This sample was taken from a study of T cell responses to AZD1222 COVID-19 vaccine (dated by TCRdb to the early 2020s). Regarding the research as a whole: AZD1222 recipients whose second dose came at about 4 weeks and those whose second dose came at about 12 weeks were combined into one group, since spike-specific TCR depth and breadth did not differ between the two schedules. TCR sequencing was performed for over 230 trial participants, of whom roughly 200 were given two doses of AZD1222 and approximately 25 were given two doses of MenACWY control vaccine. Trial participants were enrolled by age into 18-55, 56-69 and 70-plus year subgroups, with about 150, 27 and 61 TCR-sequenced participants respectively.

Reading the germline V gene (reference sequence) gives CDR1 GTSNPN and CDR2 SVGIG. The CDR3 spans 12 residues, from the cysteine through the phenylalanine. Left in the record is the CDR3 DNA by itself, 36 bases read in frame from the first base. The germline ends are 8 bases apart after V is trimmed by 4 bases and J by 7 bases. Beyond this particular receptor, the publication reports: CD4 TCRs associated with the vaccine covered the entire spike protein, and the dominant responses were in regions 160-218 and 743-854. Reportedly, almost half of the unique spike-specific TCRs recognized epitopes lying outside the regions that are mutated in the B.1.351 and B.1.1.7 variants. The 56-69-year group was small, and its depth increase did not reach significance, likely because of low power. Conclusions about previously exposed vaccinees are limited, since just five or six AZD1222 recipients were seropositive for SARS-CoV-2 at baseline. Most participants were white British and females outnumbered males, and the authors suggested that clonal diversity may have been underestimated. Spike-specific TCR breadth and depth rose significantly after two AZD1222 doses compared with day 0 and with MenACWY recipients. Because no day 14 peak-response samples were available, the repertoires could be characterized only after the peak T cell response.

The CDR3 regions of human TCRbeta chains were subjected to immunosequencing. Turning to the authors' computational methods: TCRs in the repertoires were matched against a reference library of SARS-CoV-2-specific TCRs that had been generated with the MIRA antigen-specificity platform. Breadth was defined as the fraction of unique TCRs that were SARS-CoV-2-associated, and depth was defined as the fraction of total T cells that were SARS-CoV-2-associated. Each spike-specific TCR was assigned to its reactive spike region and to a CD4 or CD8 class using the MIRA data. Log10-transformed breadth and depth values were compared by one-way ANOVA with Sidak's multiple comparisons tests. This immuneACCESS table, as held by TCRdb, lists in-frame sequences with V and J called but not all clones. Of the missing ones, under half trace to an unresolved V gene in checked studies; the others have no known cause. V and J calls and clone size come straight from that table; D and trimming were deduced from the DNA. Here the sample has 68,000 or so clones; around 80% occur a single time. The ten largest clones add up to around an eighth of the sample.

Specimen: peripheral blood, collected on day 0 of AZD1222 vaccination. The chain couples TRBV30 to TRBJ1-6, and possibly TRBD1, on 6 matching bases. The clonotype originates from an adult in good health. The DNA sequence is given as TGTGCCTGGACGGGGGGCAATTCACCCCTCCACTTT. This sequence encodes CAWTGGNSPLHF.